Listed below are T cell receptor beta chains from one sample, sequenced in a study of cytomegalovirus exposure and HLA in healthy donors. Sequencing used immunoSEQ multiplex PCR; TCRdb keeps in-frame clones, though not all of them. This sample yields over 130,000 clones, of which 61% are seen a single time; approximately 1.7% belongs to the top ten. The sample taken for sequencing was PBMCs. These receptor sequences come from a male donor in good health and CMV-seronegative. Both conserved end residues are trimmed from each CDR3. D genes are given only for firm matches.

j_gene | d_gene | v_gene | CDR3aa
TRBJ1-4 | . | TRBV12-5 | ASGPPTGMVTNEKLF
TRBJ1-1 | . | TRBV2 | ASSGGTEAF
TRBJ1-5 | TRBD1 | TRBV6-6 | ASSYFDRGGEPQH
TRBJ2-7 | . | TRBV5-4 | ASSLARGYEQY
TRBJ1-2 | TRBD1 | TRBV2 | ASRAQGAPNGYT
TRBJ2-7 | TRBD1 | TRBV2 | ASSDFGQGGINDQY
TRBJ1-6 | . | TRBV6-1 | ASREHRASKNSPLH
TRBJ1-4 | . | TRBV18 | ASSPAGSANEKLF
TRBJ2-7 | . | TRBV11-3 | AFTEAGVNEQY
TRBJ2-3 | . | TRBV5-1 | ASSLADRSTDTQY
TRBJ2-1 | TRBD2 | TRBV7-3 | ASSPRGGRYNEQF
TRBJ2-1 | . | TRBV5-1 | ASSQQGREQF
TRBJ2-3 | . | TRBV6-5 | ASRRTTSTDTQY
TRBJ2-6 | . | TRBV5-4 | ASSLGGSGANVLT
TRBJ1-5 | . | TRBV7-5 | ARSLTHPQGSNQPQH
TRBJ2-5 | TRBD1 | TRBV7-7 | ASSLRYRGETQY
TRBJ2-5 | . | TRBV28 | ASRRGQSYQETQY
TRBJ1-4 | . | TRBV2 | ASSTGPARGITNEKLF
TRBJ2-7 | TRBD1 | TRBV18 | ASSPDPGTGTPGG
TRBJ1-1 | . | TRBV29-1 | TVQGPNTEAF
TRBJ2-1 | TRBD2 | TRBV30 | ASLRSLAGGPGQSEQF
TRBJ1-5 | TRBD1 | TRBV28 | ASSPGQGTNQPQH
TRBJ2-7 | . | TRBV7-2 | ASSLGTGSPYEQY
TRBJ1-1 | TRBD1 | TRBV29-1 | SVDQGEAEAF
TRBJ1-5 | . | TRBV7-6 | ASSLDRNNQPQH
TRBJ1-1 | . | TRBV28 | ASSLDRWGGGRTEAF
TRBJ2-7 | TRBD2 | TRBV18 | ASSPTGLAGGIYEQY
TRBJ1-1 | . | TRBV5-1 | ASSPTAGENTEAF
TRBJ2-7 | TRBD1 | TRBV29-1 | SVAGTGSHEQY
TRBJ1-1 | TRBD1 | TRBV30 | AWSVTPGGGGTEAF
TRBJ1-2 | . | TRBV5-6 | ACSFNGEDYGYT
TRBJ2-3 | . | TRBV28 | ASSLVPSTDTQY
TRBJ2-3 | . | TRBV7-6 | ASSLMRDTQY
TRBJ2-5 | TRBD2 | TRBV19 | ASSPARGGETQY
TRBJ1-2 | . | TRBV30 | AWSDYFDREGYT
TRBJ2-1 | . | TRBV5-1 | ASLAGPQGGEQF
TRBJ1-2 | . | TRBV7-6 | ASSLGSGSCGYT
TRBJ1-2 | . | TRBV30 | AWSVSGVGYGYT
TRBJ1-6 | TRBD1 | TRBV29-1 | SARTGTGNILH
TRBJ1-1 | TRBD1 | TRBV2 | ASSRGRGDTEAF
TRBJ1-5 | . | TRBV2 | ASSEAKGRGTSNQPQH
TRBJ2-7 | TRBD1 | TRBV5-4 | ASSLPRGQGLTYEQY
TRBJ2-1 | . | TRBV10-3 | AISESPVEQF
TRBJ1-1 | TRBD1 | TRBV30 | AWGDRPTEAF
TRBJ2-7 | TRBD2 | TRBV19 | ASTPGGTSGRYEQY
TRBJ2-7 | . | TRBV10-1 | ASSPARSSYEQY
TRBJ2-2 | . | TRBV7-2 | ASSFSGYATNTGELF
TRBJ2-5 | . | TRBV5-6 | ASSAGETQY
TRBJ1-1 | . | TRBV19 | ASTRGGGSWTEAF
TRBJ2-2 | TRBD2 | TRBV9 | ASSVAGSGGATGELF
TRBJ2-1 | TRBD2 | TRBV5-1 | ASSTSGGGNEQF
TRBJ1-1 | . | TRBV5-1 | ASSSQNTEAF
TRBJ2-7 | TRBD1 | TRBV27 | ASSLMQGVFYEQY
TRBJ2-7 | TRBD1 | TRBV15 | ATSRDRDRPVPSEQY
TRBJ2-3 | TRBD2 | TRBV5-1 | ASGLAGGTDTQY
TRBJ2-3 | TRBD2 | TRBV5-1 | ASSLAGHPDTQY
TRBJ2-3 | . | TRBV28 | ASSIRGILNTQY
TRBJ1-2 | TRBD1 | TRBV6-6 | ASSPTGAYGYT
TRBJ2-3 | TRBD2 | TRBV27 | ASSSVAGGGDTQY
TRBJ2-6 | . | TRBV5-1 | ASSTPDSSGANVLT